This T cell receptor (beta chain) was sequenced during a study of T-cell memory formation after mild COVID-19 (dated by TCRdb to the early 2020s). Regarding the study in general: TCR sequence clusters from the two donors were largely donor specific. Two young, previously healthy adult volunteers made up the cohort, one male and one female. In two donors, T-cell clones that expanded and contracted after mild COVID-19 were followed by sequencing TCRalpha and TCRbeta repertoires longitudinally. What the research found in general, with its limitations: Some responding clones were found in pre-infection memory, which suggests that pre-existing cross-reactive memory T cells took part in the SARS-CoV-2 response. Clones that contracted from day 15 to 85 showed balanced CD4/CD8 phenotypes, whereas a second wave of clones that expanded from day 15 to 37 leaned towards CD4+. Whether the second-wave clones peaking on day 37 were SARS-CoV-2 specific was not confirmed. The study covered only a couple of mild cases, and larger cohorts including severe cases with pre-infection samples were considered necessary. Contracting CD4+ clones were located mainly in the CM and EM memory subsets, whereas CD8+ clones were found to be enriched in EMRA.

Data came from an Illumina NovaSeq 6000. TCRalpha and TCRbeta cDNA libraries were constructed by 5'RACE with constant-segment primers, with sample barcodes and unique molecular identifiers being introduced. Trizol reagent was used to extract RNA from every sample. Libraries were amplified in two PCR steps, with a second sample barcode and Illumina TruSeq adapters added in the second step. Sequencing of libraries was performed on an Illumina NovaSeq with 2 x 150 bp paired-end reads. The source study handled its data this way. Demultiplexing of reads and collapsing into UMI-guided consensus sequences were performed with migec v1.2.7. With mixcr v2.1.11, UMI consensuses were aligned to TRA and TRB V and J templates and assembled into clonotypes. Expanded or contracted clonotypes were those called significant by both edgeR and NoisET, with noise models trained on biological replicates. edgeR calls used a false discovery rate-adjusted p below 0.01 and a log2 fold-change threshold of 1. As an exploratory analysis of dynamics, max-normalized trajectories of the 1000 most abundant clonotypes were examined with PCA combined with hierarchical clustering. The CD4 or CD8 phenotype of responding clones was assigned using the separately sequenced CD4+ and CD8+ repertoires. TCRdb reprocessed the public reads (quality trimming at Q25 with fastp, clone calling with MiXCR) and kept in-frame beta chains. Identical CDR3 proteins give one entry, which carries the most common genes and DNA. The V and J calls, along with clone size, are taken from TCRdb and not from the paper's own processing. The sample includes about 100,000 distinct CDR3 sequences, with roughly 10% observed a single time. The ten largest clones add up to about 40% of the sample.

Ficoll-Paque density gradient centrifugation was the method used to isolate PBMCs. V trim: 0 bases; J trim: 5 bases; unmatched bases: 5. From cysteine to phenylalanine, the CDR3 is 15 amino acids long. This entry keeps only the CDR3 DNA: 45 bases, framed from base 1. Sequences SGHTA (CDR1) and FQGTGA (CDR2) are obtained from the germline V gene. This clonotype was counted at least ten times. The antigen it recognizes is unknown. Base qualities are not at hand, and no much larger clone is one base apart. The TCR originated in a man aged 18 to 29 who had mild COVID-19 (a few samples of this study predate the infection). The sample titles of this study are shuffled in the database, so cell type and time point are left out; the donor was told from shared clones. Sequences were obtained from PBMCs or a T cell subset sorted from them (not recorded which). Here the chain combines TRBV7-3 and TRBJ2-5; TRBD2 lines up with 8 middle nucleotides. Here the CDR3 is given as CASSLTGLAGETQYF. The DNA sequence is TGTGCCAGCAGCTTAACGGGGTTAGCGGGGGAGACCCAGTACTTC.